What follows is one T cell receptor (beta chain) and its context. Clones were read by immunoSEQ multiplex PCR, and TCRdb kept only the in-frame ones, dropping some. The data contain fewer than 40,000 clones, about 92% of them singletons. The source of the sample is a study of T cell changes during pregnancy in multiple sclerosis. Unmatched junction bases numbered 8, after V lost 5 bases and J lost 10 bases. Germline CDR1 LGHNA, CDR2 YSLEER. The CDR3 totals 15 residues. The specimen was CD4+ T cells from peripheral blood mononuclear cells, collected in the third trimester of pregnancy. The rearrangement joins TRBV4-3 to TRBJ1-4; 12 bases match TRBD1. This TCR came from a female donor with multiple sclerosis, enrolled in a pregnancy study. The CDR3 nucleotides are TGCGCCAGCAGCTCCCCGGGACAGGGGGCGGGAAAACTGTTTTTT. It is translated as CASSSPGQGAGKLFF.